A single sample is the source of the 11 T cell receptor beta chains below, sequenced in a study of metastatic and nonmetastatic thyroid tumors. TCRdb reassembled clones from the PCR reads with MiXCR. The table includes around 2,000 clones, approximately 11% detected once. Treatment of any kind had been given to no patient before thyroid surgery. Input material: tumor tissue. Receptor source: a female donor with papillary thyroid cancer or a benign thyroid nodule (not recorded which). Some clones in this sample may be carry-over from other donors' samples.

Notes on this clone: Sequence at one end of the junction differs from germline and may be a read error. The chain recombines TRBV2 with TRBJ2-7; TRBD1 might be the D (5 bases). From germline, CDR1 is SNHLY and CDR2 FYNNEI. The CDR3 consists of 17 residues. The CDR3 reads CANSVKMGLLPSYEQYF. CDR3 sequence (DNA): TGTGCCAACAGTGTAAAGATGGGGCTATTACCCTCCTACGAGCAGTACTTC.

This clone was counted at least ten times. This chain uses TRBV3-1 with TRBJ2-3, with 9 bases that match TRBD2. With V trimmed by 2 bases and J by 3 bases, 9 bases remained unmatched. Germline loops: CDR1 LGHDT, CDR2 YNNKEL (reference sequence). The CDR3 sequence is 17 residues long. This chain's CDR3 is CASSQSGRGGRTDTQYF. CDR3 sequence (DNA): TGTGCCAGCAGCCAAAGTGGGCGGGGGGGCCGTACAGATACGCAGTATTTT.

This clone is labeled large. This chain connects TRBV6-1 to TRBJ1-3; D is unresolved. Germline V gene sequence: CDR1 MNHNS, CDR2 SASEGT. With 7 bases removed from V and 3 bases from J, the gap between germline ends came to 13 bases. CDR3 length equals 14 residues. CDR3: CASTSPAGGNTIYF. DNA of the CDR3: TGTGCCAGCACATCTCCTGCTGGTGGAAACACCATATATTTT.

By share, this clone ranks as medium-sized. This chain's CDR3 is CASFTAWNEQFF. CDR3 sequence (DNA): TGTGCCAGCTTTACGGCCTGGAATGAGCAGTTCTTC. The V gene is TRBV27, the J gene TRBJ2-1; D is uncertain. Trimming left V 8 bases short and J 7 bases short, with 12 bases between. The CDR3 consists of 12 residues. CDR1 and CDR2 from the germline V gene are MNHEY and SMNVEV (reference sequence).

In its sample, this clone ranks as medium-sized (0.01 to 0.1%). The chain links TRBV2 to TRBJ1-1, with 10 nucleotides matching TRBD1. Trimming cost V 9 bases and J 5 bases; bases outside gene matches: 9. The CDR3 has 14 amino acids. The germline V gene encodes CDR1 SNHLY and CDR2 FYNNEI. CDR3 sequence reads: CASARDRGNTEAFF. The CDR3 nucleotides are TGTGCCAGTGCCCGGGACAGGGGAAATACTGAAGCTTTCTTT.

This clone is deemed medium-sized. V usage is TRBV5-1 and J usage is TRBJ2-5; D gene ambiguous. Trimming removed 1 base at V and 2 bases at J, with 6 bases between. This CDR3 is 13 amino acids long. The germline CDR1 and CDR2 sequences are SGHRS and YFSETQ. The CDR3 loop reads CASSLPGQETQYF. In nucleotides, the CDR3 is TGCGCCAGCAGCTTGCCAGGTCAAGAGACCCAGTACTTC.

By share of the sample, this clone is medium-sized. The V call is TRBV20-1, the J call TRBJ2-3, with unresolved D. Between the trimmed V and J ends, which lost 3 bases and 3 bases, there was a span of 16 bases. This CDR3 comprises 15 residues. In germline, CDR1 is DFQATT, CDR2 SNEGSKA (reference sequence). The CDR3 coding sequence is TGCAGTGCTAGTGCTCCGGAGCGAGGAACAGATACGCAGTATTTT. Its protein product is CSASAPERGTDTQYF.

This rearrangement joins TRBV10-1 to TRBJ2-2; possibly TRBD2 for D (5 bases). The CDR3 loop spans 14 amino acids. Trimming cost V 4 bases and J 3 bases, with 9 bases left between them. CDR1 and CDR2 (germline): WNHNN, SYGVQD (reference sequence). The CDR3 DNA sequence: TGCGCCAGCAGTGTGGGAGACGACACCGGGGAGCTGTTTTTT. It translates to CASSVGDDTGELFF.

This clone qualifies as large (0.1 to 1%). DNA of the CDR3: TGTGCCAGCAGTTCCCGGTTAGCGGGGGGGAATAAAGAGACCCAGTACTTC. Its protein is CASSSRLAGGNKETQYF. The rearrangement links TRBV27 to TRBJ2-5; TRBD2 matches 11 bases. CDR3 length: 17 residues. J lost 3 bases, V lost 4 bases, and 10 bases had no gene match. Germline V CDR1 and CDR2: MNHEY, SMNVEV (reference sequence).

This clone appeared many times. This sequence may be a read error, since a much larger clone differs from it by one base. The same CDR3 arises from other DNA sequences in this sample as well. The gene calls are TRBV15 and TRBJ1-2; D might be TRBD1 (6 bases). The CDR3 totals 16 residues. The V gene's germline CDR1 is LNHNV and CDR2 YYDKDF (reference sequence). CDR3: CATSREPWDTNYGYTF. The CDR3 DNA reads TGTGCCACCAGTAGAGAACCGTGGGACACTAACTATGGCTACACCTTC.

This clone is deemed medium-sized. The rearrangement uses TRBV6-5 and TRBJ1-5; 9 bases agree with TRBD1. This CDR3 comprises 21 residues. V lost 4 bases, J lost 1 base, and 20 bases stayed unmatched. Germline assignment: CDR1 MNHEY and CDR2 SVGAGI. In DNA, the CDR3 is TGTGCCAGCAGTTGGAGGACAGGGGCCGAAAAAGGCCCCAAAAGCAATCAGCCCCAGCATTTT. Protein sequence: CASSWRTGAEKGPKSNQPQHF.